Below are 19 T cell receptor beta chains sequenced from a single sample in a study of human T cells and chemical hapten exposure listed by TCRdb under 2021. The time point tag for this specimen amounts to: pre-sensitization, week 0. The treatment or condition label here, explained by the study, means: therapeutic diphenylcyclopropenone sensitization with weekly scalp DPC. The library came from RACE. The data were produced on a NextSeq 500. TCRdb reworked the public reads: Q25 trimming with fastp, MiXCR clone assembly, productive beta chains retained. All rows with the same CDR3 protein become a single entry with the most common DNA and genes. This sample has approximately 77,000 distinct CDR3 sequences in its table, and about 15% of those were observed once. The top ten clonotypes cover roughly 4.6% of the sample. The starting material was whole blood, obtained in connection with sensitization to the hapten diphenylcyclopropenone (DPC). Receptors were obtained from a woman aged 50 to 65 with alopecia areata. Some clones in this sample may be carry-over from other donors' samples.

The chain has TRBV6-2 or TRBV6-3 and TRBJ2-1; D might be TRBD2 (5 bases). This CDR3 is 16 amino acids long. Trimming cost V 5 bases and J 4 bases, with 18 bases left between them. Germline CDR1 reads MNHEY; CDR2 reads SVGEGT. This CDR3 is CASSTPTRANYNEQFF. CDR3 DNA sequence: TGTGCCAGCAGTACCCCTACTAGAGCGAATTACAATGAGCAGTTCTTC.

This clonotype was seen only a few times. The chain is built from TRBV7-2 and TRBJ2-1, with 7 bases matching TRBD2. Germline lookup yields CDR1 SGHTA and CDR2 FQGNSA. J was trimmed by 10 bases and V by 1 base; bases with no gene match: 10. The CDR3 spans 15 residues. DNA of the CDR3: TGTGCCAGCAGCTTAGGAAGCGGGACTCGCGGAGAGCAGTTCTTC. Translating it yields CASSLGSGTRGEQFF.

The genes are TRBV18 and TRBJ1-1, with 12 positions matching TRBD1. After removal of 2 bases from V and 12 bases from J, the junction contained 4 bases not matched to a gene. The CDR3 covers 13 residues. CDR1 is KGHSH, CDR2 LQKENI, per germline. DNA of the CDR3: TGTGCCAGCTCACCAATGGGACAGGGGGCGCCTTTCTTT. It translates to CASSPMGQGAPFF.

This clonotype was picked up a small number of times. This sequence joins TRBV28 and TRBJ2-3; weak D call: TRBD2 (6 bases). Germline CDR1 is MDHEN and CDR2 is SYDVKM. CDR3 length equals 15 residues. Trimming left V 8 bases short and J 2 bases short, with 17 bases between. CDR3 amino acids: CASLGSGPYTDTQYF. CDR3 DNA: TGTGCCAGCCTAGGGAGCGGGCCGTACACAGATACGCAGTATTTT.

The chain combines TRBV11-2 with TRBJ2-3; 7 bases fit TRBD1. The CDR3 runs 15 residues. The V gene end was trimmed by 5 bases and the J gene end by 2 bases; junction bases not matched to a gene: 7. Germline CDR1 is SGHAT and CDR2 is FQNNGV. The CDR3 nucleotides are TGTGCCAGCAGCAGATCCGGGACAGACACAGATACGCAGTATTTT. It is translated as CASSRSGTDTDTQYF. The whole variable domain, remainder taken from reference TRBV11-2 and TRBJ2-3, is EAGVAQSPRYKIIEKRQSVAFWCNPISGHATLYWYQQILGQGPKLLIQFQNNGVVDDSQLPKDRFSAERLKGVDSTLKIQPAKLEDSAVYLCASSRSGTDTDTQYFGPGTRLTVL.

J is TRBJ2-2 and V is TRBV11-2; D is unresolved. Germline V CDR1 and CDR2: SGHAT, FQNNGV. The CDR3 runs 13 residues. The V gene lost 3 bases and the J gene lost 5 bases, with 7 bases spanning the gap. The CDR3 DNA follows: TGTGCCAGCAGCTTTACCAATACCGGGGAGCTGTTTTTT. This encodes CASSFTNTGELFF.

The rearrangement links TRBV6-6 to TRBJ2-4; 10 bases line up with TRBD1. Germline V gene lookup returns CDR1 MNHNY and CDR2 SVGAGI (reference sequence). CDR3 length: 16 amino acids. With V trimmed by 5 bases and J by 2 bases, 6 bases remained unmatched. The CDR3 loop reads CASSRRDRGSKNIQYF. The DNA for the CDR3 is TGTGCCAGCAGTCGCCGGGACAGGGGATCCAAAAACATTCAGTACTTC.

The sample holds many counts of this clonotype. The V and J genes are TRBV29-1 and TRBJ1-1; 9 nucleotides agree with TRBD1. V lost 8 bases, J lost 8 bases, and 12 bases stayed unmatched. Per germline, CDR1 SQVTM and CDR2 ANQGSEA. The CDR3 extends over 13 amino acids. The CDR3 region is CSIGVTGTGEAFF. The CDR3 DNA sequence: TGCAGCATTGGGGTAACCGGGACAGGGGAAGCTTTCTTT.

The chain links TRBV7-9 to TRBJ2-1; D remains unclear. V shed 5 bases and J shed 2 bases, with 4 bases lying between them. The CDR3 loop spans 12 amino acids. Per germline, CDR1 SEHNR and CDR2 FQNEAQ (reference sequence). As DNA, the CDR3 is TGTGCCAGCAGCCGGACCTACAATGAGCAGTTCTTC. Amino acids: CASSRTYNEQFF.

This clonotype turned up a few times. This chain joins TRBV12-3 or TRBV12-4 and TRBJ1-5, with D tentatively TRBD1 (6 bases). Trimming cost V 5 bases and J 5 bases, with 13 bases left between them. This CDR3 has 14 residues. For the CDR3, the DNA is TGTGCCAGCAGTCTGGGACCAGGGGATCAGCCCCAGCATTTT. Translating it yields CASSLGPGDQPQHF.

This clonotype was seen many times. The chain has TRBV20-1 and TRBJ2-6; 8 positions match TRBD2. V shed 2 bases, J shed 1 base, and the junction held 7 bases outside the gene matches. Germline-derived CDR1 and CDR2 are DFQATT and SNEGSKA (reference sequence). The CDR3 totals 17 residues. The CDR3 nucleotides are TGCAGTGCTAGATCTCGTAGCGGGACTTCTGGGGCCAACGTCCTGACTTTC. It specifies CSARSRSGTSGANVLTF.

This chain links TRBV6-2 or TRBV6-3 with TRBJ2-7; the D gene is possibly TRBD1 (5 bases). The CDR3 length is 14 residues. Germline V gene data show CDR1 as MNHEY and CDR2 as SVGEGT. With 5 bases removed from V and 4 bases from J, the gap between germline ends came to 15 bases. CDR3 nucleotide sequence: TGTGCCAGCAGTGACCCCGTCGACAGTTACGAGCAGTACTTC. Translating gives CASSDPVDSYEQYF.

This clonotype was counted a few times. The V and J genes are TRBV11-2 and TRBJ2-5, with a weak D call TRBD1 (5 bases). CDR1 is SGHAT and CDR2 is FQNNGV in the germline V gene. The CDR3 is 13 amino acids. Trimming removed 3 bases from V and 4 bases from J, with 9 bases in between. This CDR3 reads CASSFGQGETQYF. The DNA for the CDR3 is TGTGCCAGCAGCTTTGGTCAGGGAGAGACCCAGTACTTC.

This clonotype was picked up many times. The gene calls are TRBV29-1 and TRBJ2-1; D gene ambiguous. This CDR3 has 11 amino acids. Germline assignment: CDR1 SQVTM and CDR2 ANQGSEA. V was trimmed by 6 bases and J by 5 bases, leaving 8 bases between them. CDR3 in DNA: TGCAGCGTCGGATTTGACAATGAGCAGTTCTTC. It specifies CSVGFDNEQFF.

This clonotype was detected only a few times. The chain recombines TRBV4-2 with TRBJ1-5; TRBD1 might be the D (6 bases). The CDR3 has 14 residues. Germline CDR1 is LGHNA and CDR2 is YNFKEQ. With 0 bases removed from V and 7 bases from J, the gap between germline ends came to 10 bases. The CDR3 region has the DNA TGTGCCAGCAGCCAAGAGGAGGGGGACCAGCCCCAGCATTTT. Translated: CASSQEEGDQPQHF.

This clonotype was detected ten times or more. CDR3 amino acids: CASSLRQETQYF. The CDR3 bases are TGTGCCAGCTCCCTAAGACAAGAGACCCAGTACTTC. This rearrangement joins TRBV18 to TRBJ2-5; D uncertain. Germline CDR1 and CDR2: KGHSH and LQKENI. Trimming removed 6 bases from V and 2 bases from J, with 7 bases in between. The CDR3 sequence is 12 residues long. The full variable domain, with the rest looked up from reference TRBV18 and TRBJ2-5, is NAGVMQNPRHLVRRRGQEARLRCSPMKGHSHVYWYRQLPEEGLKFMVYLQKENIIDESGMPKERFSAEFPKEGPSILRIQQVVRGDSAAYFCASSLRQETQYFGPGTRLLVL.

In this sample, this clonotype turned up a few times. This chain links TRBV11-2 with TRBJ1-4, with D possibly TRBD1 on 6 matching bases. This CDR3 has 17 amino acids. V shed 5 bases and J shed 5 bases, with 21 bases lying between them. Germline-derived CDR1 and CDR2 are SGHAT and FQNNGV. Written as DNA, the CDR3 is TGTGCCAGCAGCCGCACCGGGGGCGGGGTTCGGAATGAAAAACTGTTTTTT. It codes for CASSRTGGGVRNEKLFF.

This clonotype was counted between two and nine times. J is TRBJ2-1 and V is TRBV28; 10 bases are shared with TRBD2. Trimming cost V 5 bases and J 7 bases; bases outside gene matches: 8. The CDR3 is 15 residues long. The germline V gene has CDR1 MDHEN and CDR2 SYDVKM. The CDR3 region is CASSPSGRERNEQFF. In nucleotides, the CDR3 is TGTGCCAGCAGTCCGAGCGGGAGGGAGCGTAATGAGCAGTTCTTC.

CDR3 sequence (DNA): TGTGCCAGCTCACCCTCTAAGGGCAATCAGCCCCAGCATTTT. It is translated as CASSPSKGNQPQHF. The chain couples TRBV18 to TRBJ1-5; D uncertain. In germline, CDR1 is KGHSH, CDR2 LQKENI. The CDR3 sequence is 14 residues long. With 3 bases removed from V and 2 bases from J, the gap between germline ends came to 8 bases.